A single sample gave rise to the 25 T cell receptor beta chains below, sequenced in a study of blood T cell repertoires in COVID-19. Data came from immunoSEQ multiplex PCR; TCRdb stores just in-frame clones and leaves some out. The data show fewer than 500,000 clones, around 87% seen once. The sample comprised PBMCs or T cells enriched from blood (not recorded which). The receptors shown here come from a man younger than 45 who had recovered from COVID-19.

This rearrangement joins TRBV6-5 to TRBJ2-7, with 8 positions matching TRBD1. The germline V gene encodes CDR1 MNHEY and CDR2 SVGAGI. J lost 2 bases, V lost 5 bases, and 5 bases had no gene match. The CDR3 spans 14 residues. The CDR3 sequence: CASSPSTGAYEQYF. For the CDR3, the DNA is TGTGCCAGCAGTCCCTCGACAGGGGCCTACGAGCAGTACTTC.

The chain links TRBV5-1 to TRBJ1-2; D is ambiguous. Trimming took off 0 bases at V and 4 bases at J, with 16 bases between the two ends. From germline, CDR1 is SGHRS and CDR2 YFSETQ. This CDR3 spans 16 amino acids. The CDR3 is CASSLATGLTLYGYTF. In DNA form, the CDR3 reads TGCGCCAGCAGCTTGGCAACGGGTCTTACCCTCTATGGCTACACCTTC.

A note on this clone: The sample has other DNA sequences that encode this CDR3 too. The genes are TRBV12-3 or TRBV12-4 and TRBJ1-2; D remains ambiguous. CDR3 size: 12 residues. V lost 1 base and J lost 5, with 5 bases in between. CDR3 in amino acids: CASSLGQYGYTF. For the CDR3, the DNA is TGTGCCAGCAGTTTAGGACAATATGGCTACACCTTC.

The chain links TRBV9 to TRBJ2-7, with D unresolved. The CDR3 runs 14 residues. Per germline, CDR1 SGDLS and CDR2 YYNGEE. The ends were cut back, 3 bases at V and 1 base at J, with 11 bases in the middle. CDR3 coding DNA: TGTGCCAGCAGCGCTCAGCAGGTTTCCTACGAGCAGTACTTC. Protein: CASSAQQVSYEQYF. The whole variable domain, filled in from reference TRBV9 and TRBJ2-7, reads DSGVTQTPKHLITATGQRVTLRCSPRSGDLSVYWYQQSLDQGLQFLIQYYNGEERAKGNILERFSAQQFPDLHSELNLSSLELGDSALYFCASSAQQVSYEQYFGPGTRLTVT.

The CDR3 nucleotides are TGCGCCAGCAGCTTGGTGGGAGAACCATACAATGAGCAGTTCTTC. This gives the protein CASSLVGEPYNEQFF. The chain employs TRBV5-1 and TRBJ2-1; the D gene is possibly TRBD2 (5 bases). Germline values: CDR1 SGHRS, CDR2 YFSETQ. V was pared by 0 bases and J by 4 bases, with 11 bases between. The CDR3 runs to 15 residues.

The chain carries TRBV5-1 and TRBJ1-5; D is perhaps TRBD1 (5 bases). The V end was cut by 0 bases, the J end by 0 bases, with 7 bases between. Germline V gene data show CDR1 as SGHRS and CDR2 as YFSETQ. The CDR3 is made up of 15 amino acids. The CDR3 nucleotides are TGCGCCAGCAGCTTGGGAGACAGTAGCAATCAGCCCCAGCATTTT. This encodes CASSLGDSSNQPQHF.

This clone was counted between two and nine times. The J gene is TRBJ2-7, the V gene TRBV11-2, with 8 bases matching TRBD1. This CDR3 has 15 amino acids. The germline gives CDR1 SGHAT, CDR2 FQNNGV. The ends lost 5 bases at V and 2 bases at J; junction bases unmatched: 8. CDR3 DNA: TGTGCCAGCAGCACAGCAGGGGGCGGGACCTACGAGCAGTACTTC. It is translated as CASSTAGGGTYEQYF.

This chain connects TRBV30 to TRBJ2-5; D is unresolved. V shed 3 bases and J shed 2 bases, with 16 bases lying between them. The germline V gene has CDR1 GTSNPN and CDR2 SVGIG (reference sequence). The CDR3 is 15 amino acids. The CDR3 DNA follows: TGTGCCTGGAGCCCACCGTGGGCCGAACAAGAGACCCAGTACTTC. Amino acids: CAWSPPWAEQETQYF.

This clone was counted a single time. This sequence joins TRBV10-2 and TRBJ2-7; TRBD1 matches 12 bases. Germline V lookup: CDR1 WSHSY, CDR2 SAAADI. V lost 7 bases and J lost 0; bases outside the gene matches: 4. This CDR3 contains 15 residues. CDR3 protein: CASKTGQGASYEQYF. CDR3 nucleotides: TGCGCCAGCAAGACGGGACAGGGGGCCTCCTACGAGCAGTACTTC.

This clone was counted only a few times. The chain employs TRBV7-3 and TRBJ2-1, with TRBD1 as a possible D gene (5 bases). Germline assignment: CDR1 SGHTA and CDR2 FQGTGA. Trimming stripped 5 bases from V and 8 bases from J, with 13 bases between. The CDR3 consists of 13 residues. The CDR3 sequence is CASSPTGIYEQFF. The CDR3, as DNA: TGTGCCAGCAGCCCAACAGGTATCTATGAGCAGTTCTTC.

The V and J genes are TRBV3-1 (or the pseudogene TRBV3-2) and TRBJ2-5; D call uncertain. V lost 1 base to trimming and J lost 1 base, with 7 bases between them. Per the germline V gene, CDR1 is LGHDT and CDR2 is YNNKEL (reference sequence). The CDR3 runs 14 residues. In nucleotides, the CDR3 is TGTGCCAGCAGCCAAGGGGCAGTCCAAGAGACCCAGTACTTC. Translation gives CASSQGAVQETQYF.

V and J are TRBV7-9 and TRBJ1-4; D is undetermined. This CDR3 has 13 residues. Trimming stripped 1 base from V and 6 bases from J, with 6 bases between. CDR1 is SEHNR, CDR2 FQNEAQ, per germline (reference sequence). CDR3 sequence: CASSLGVYEKLFF. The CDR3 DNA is TGTGCCAGCAGCTTAGGAGTTTATGAAAAACTGTTTTTT.

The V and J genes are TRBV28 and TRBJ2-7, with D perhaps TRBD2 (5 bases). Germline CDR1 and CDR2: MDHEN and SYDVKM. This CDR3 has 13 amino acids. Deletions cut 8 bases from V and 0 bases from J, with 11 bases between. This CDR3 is CASWTPSSYEQYF. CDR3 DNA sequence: TGTGCCAGCTGGACTCCTAGCTCCTACGAGCAGTACTTC.

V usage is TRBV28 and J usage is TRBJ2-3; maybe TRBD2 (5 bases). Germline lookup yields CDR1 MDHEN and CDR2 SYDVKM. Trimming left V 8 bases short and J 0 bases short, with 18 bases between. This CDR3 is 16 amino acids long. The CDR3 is CASQADYFSSTDTQYF. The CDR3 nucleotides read TGTGCCAGCCAAGCGGATTATTTTTCTAGCACAGATACGCAGTATTTT.

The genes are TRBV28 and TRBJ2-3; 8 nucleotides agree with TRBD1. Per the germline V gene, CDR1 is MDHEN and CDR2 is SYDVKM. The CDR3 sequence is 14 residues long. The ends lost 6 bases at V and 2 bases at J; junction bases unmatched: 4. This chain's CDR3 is CASRRDRPTDTQYF. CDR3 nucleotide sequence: TGTGCCAGCAGGCGGGACAGGCCCACAGATACGCAGTATTTT. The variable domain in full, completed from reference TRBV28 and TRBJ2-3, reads DVKVTQSSRYLVKRTGEKVFLECVQDMDHENMFWYRQDPGLGLRLIYFSYDVKMKEKGDIPEGYSVSREKKERFSLILESASTNQTSMYLCASRRDRPTDTQYFGPGTRLTVL.

The CDR3 DNA reads TGTGCCTGGGCCCCGTGGACAGGCCATCAGCCCCAGCATTTT. This gives the protein CAWAPWTGHQPQHF. The chain recombines TRBV30 with TRBJ1-5, with 7 bases fitting TRBD1. The CDR3 is 14 amino acids. V gave up 5 bases and J gave up 5 bases; unmatched junction bases: 9. Looked up from germline, CDR1 is GTSNPN and CDR2 is SVGIG (reference sequence).

The CDR3 is CASSAGTGFNEKLFF. CDR3 sequence (DNA): TGTGCCAGCAGCGCAGGGACAGGTTTTAATGAAAAACTGTTTTTT. The rearrangement joins TRBV11-3 to TRBJ1-4; 8 positions match TRBD1. Germline trimming cut 5 bases from V and 4 bases from J; bases unmatched to any gene: 6. Germline-derived CDR1 and CDR2 are SGHNT and YENEEA. The CDR3 consists of 15 residues.

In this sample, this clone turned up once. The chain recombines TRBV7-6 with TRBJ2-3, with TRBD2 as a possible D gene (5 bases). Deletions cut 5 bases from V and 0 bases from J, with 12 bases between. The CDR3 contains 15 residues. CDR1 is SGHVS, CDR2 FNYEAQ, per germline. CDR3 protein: CASSPMEESTDTQYF. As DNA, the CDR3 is TGTGCCAGCAGCCCGATGGAGGAGAGCACAGATACGCAGTATTTT.

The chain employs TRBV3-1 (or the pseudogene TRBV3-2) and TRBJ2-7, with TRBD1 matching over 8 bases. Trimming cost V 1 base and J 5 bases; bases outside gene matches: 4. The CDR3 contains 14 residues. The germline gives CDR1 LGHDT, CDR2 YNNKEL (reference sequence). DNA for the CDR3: TGTGCCAGCAGCCAAGGACAGGGGCGGAACGAGCAGTACTTC. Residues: CASSQGQGRNEQYF.

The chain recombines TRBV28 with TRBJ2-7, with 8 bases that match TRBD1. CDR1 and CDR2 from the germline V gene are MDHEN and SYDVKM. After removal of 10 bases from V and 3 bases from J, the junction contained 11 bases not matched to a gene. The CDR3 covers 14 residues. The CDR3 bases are TGTGCCACCTATTCGGACAGGGAGAACTACGAGCAGTACTTC. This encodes CATYSDRENYEQYF.

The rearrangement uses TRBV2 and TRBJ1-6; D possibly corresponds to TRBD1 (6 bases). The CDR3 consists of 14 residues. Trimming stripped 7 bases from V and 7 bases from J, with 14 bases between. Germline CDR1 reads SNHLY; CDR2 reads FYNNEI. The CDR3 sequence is CASMTGTTNSPLHF. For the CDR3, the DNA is TGTGCCAGCATGACCGGGACAACCAATTCACCCCTCCACTTT. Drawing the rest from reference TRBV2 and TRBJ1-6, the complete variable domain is EPEVTQTPSHQVTQMGQEVILRCVPISNHLYFYWYRQILGQKVEFLVSFYNNEISEKSEIFDDQFSVERPDGSNFTLKIRSTKLEDSAMYFCASMTGTTNSPLHFGNGTRLTVT.

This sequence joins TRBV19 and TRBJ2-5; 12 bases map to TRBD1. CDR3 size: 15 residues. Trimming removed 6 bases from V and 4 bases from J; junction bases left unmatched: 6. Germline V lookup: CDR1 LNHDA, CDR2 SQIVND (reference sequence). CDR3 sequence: CASSPGTGGVETQYF. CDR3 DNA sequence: TGTGCCAGTAGCCCCGGGACAGGGGGCGTAGAGACCCAGTACTTC.

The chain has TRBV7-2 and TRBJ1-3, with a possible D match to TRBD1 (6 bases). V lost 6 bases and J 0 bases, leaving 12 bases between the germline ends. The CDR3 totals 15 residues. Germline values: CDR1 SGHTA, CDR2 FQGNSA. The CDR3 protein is CASSPDRSSGNTIYF. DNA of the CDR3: TGTGCCAGCAGTCCTGACAGGAGCTCTGGAAACACCATATATTTT.

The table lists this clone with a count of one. The CDR3 reads CATSALGGQGGGYTF. The CDR3 region has the DNA TGTGCCACCAGTGCCCTGGGTGGGCAGGGAGGTGGCTACACCTTC. The V call is TRBV24-1, the J call TRBJ1-2, with a possible D match to TRBD1 (5 bases). Germline-derived CDR1 and CDR2 are KGHDR and SFDVKD. The length of the CDR3 is 15 residues. V was pared by 5 bases and J by 7 bases, with 19 bases between.

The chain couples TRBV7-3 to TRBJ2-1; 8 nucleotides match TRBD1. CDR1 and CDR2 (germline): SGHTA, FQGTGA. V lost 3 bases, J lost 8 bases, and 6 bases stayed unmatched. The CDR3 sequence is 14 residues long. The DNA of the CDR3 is TGTGCCAGCAGCTTGGGGCCAGGGGGCGATGAGCAGTTCTTC. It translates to CASSLGPGGDEQFF.